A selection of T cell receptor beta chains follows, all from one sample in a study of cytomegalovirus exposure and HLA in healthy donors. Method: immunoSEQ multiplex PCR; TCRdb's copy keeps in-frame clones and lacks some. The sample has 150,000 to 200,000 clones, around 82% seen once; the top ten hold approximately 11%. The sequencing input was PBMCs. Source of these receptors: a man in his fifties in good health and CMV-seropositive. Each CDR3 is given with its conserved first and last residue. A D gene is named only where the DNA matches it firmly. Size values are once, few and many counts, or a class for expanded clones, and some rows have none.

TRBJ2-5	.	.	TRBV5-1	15	CASSSNTGSQETQYF	TGCGCCAGCAGCAGTAATACAGGGTCCCAAGAGACCCAGTACTTC
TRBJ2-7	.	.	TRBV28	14	CASRNSGRSYEQYF	TGTGCCAGCAGGAATTCAGGGCGCTCCTACGAGCAGTACTTC
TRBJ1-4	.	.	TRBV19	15	CASTIGGWTDEKLFF	TGTGCCAGTACCATAGGAGGGTGGACGGATGAAAAACTGTTTTTT
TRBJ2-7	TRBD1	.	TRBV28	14	CASRTPGQGYEQYF	TGTGCCAGCAGGACACCGGGACAGGGCTACGAGCAGTACTTC
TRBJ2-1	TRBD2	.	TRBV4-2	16	CASSFGTSGSPNEQFF	TGTGCCAGCAGCTTCGGGACTAGCGGGAGTCCCAATGAGCAGTTCTTC
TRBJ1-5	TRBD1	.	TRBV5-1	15	CASSTGGTGNQPQHF	TGCGCCAGCAGCACTGGGGGGACAGGGAATCAGCCCCAGCATTTT
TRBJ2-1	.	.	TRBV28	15	CASSFRQDPRDEQFF	TGTGCCAGCAGTTTCAGACAGGATCCTAGGGATGAGCAGTTCTTC
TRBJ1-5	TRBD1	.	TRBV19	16	CATTETGVVSNQPQHF	TGTGCCACTACGGAGACAGGGGTCGTTAGCAATCAGCCCCAGCATTTT
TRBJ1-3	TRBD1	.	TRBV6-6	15	CACNAPGGSGNTIYF	TGTGCCTGCAACGCCCCAGGGGGGTCTGGAAACACCATATATTTT
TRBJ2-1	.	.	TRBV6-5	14	CASRGLTSYNEQFF	TGTGCCAGCAGGGGACTCACCTCCTACAATGAGCAGTTCTTC
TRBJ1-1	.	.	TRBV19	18	CASSIPRNPGQLNTEAFF	TGTGCCAGTAGTATTCCCCGAAATCCCGGACAGCTGAACACTGAAGCTTTCTTT
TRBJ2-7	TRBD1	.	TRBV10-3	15	CAISDSGTGNDEQYF	TGTGCCATCAGTGATTCCGGGACAGGGAACGACGAGCAGTACTTC
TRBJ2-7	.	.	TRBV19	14	CASSGRDITYEQYF	TGTGCCAGTAGTGGACGGGATATAACCTACGAGCAGTACTTC
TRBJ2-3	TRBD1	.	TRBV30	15	CACHTGGLSTDTQYF	TGTGCCTGTCACACAGGGGGCTTGAGCACAGATACGCAGTATTTT
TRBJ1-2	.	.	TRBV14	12	CASSQDGSSYTF	TGTGCCAGCAGCCAAGATGGCTCGAGCTACACCTTC
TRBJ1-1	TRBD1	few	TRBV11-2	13	CAIQGQGGTEAFF	TGTGCCATTCAGGGACAGGGAGGAACTGAAGCTTTCTTT
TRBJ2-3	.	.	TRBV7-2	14	CASTLSRGTDTQYF	TGTGCCAGCACCTTAAGCAGGGGCACAGATACGCAGTATTTT
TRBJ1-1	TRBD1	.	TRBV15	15	CATSSLTGINTEAFF	TGTGCCACCAGCAGCCTGACAGGGATTAACACTGAAGCTTTCTTT
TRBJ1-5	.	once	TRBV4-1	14	CASSREQGIQPQHF	TGCGCCAGCAGCCGAGAGCAGGGGATACAGCCCCAGCATTTT
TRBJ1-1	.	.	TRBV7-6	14	CASSPQDVNTEAFF	TGTGCCAGCAGCCCACAGGATGTGAACACTGAAGCTTTCTTT
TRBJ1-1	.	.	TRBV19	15	CASTLGAGPNTEAFF	TGTGCCAGTACCCTTGGGGCAGGGCCGAACACTGAAGCTTTCTTT
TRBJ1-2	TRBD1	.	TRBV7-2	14	CASSLAGQGDGYTF	TGTGCCAGCAGCTTAGCCGGACAGGGGGATGGCTACACCTTC
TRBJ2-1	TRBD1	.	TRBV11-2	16	CASSKWTGISHNEQFF	TGTGCCAGCAGCAAATGGACAGGGATTTCTCACAATGAGCAGTTCTTC
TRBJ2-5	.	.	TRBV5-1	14	CASSSGGVQETQYF	TGCGCCAGCAGCTCTGGAGGGGTCCAAGAGACCCAGTACTTC
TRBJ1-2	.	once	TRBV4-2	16	CASSQPLAEVNYGYTF	TGTGCCAGCAGCCAACCACTAGCAGAGGTTAACTATGGCTACACCTTC
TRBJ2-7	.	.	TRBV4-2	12	CASSQTGYEQYF	TGTGCCAGCAGCCAAACAGGGTACGAGCAGTACTTC
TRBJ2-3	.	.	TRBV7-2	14	CASSSGTGSDTQYF	TGTGCCAGCAGCTCCGGAACAGGGTCAGATACGCAGTATTTT
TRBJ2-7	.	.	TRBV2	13	CASRADSAYEQYF	TGTGCCAGCAGAGCGGACAGTGCCTACGAGCAGTACTTC
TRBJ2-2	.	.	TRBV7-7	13	CASSAGVTGELFF	TGTGCTAGCAGTGCAGGGGTCACCGGGGAGCTGTTTTTT